Below are 32 T cell receptor beta chains sequenced from a single sample in a study of graft-versus-host responses after intestinal transplantation (dated by TCRdb to about 2021). Which antigens these TCRs recognize remains unknown. Library preparation employed the immunoSEQ multiplex PCR assay. TCRdb stores this immuneACCESS table with in-frame sequences only. Part of the clones is absent; in the studies checked, under half of the shortfall reflects unresolved V genes, and no reason is known for the rest. The sample table contains about 70,000 clones; only one count was recorded for 90% of them. Of the sample, 1.3% falls within the top ten clones. The time point label of this sample denotes: cells obtained before transplantation from donor or recipient. The source material was unstimulated CD8+ T cells sorted from spleen or lymph node cells, sampled before intestinal transplant. These receptor sequences come from a human donor who received an intestinal transplant.

The rearrangement joins TRBV9 to TRBJ2-1; D call uncertain. V was shortened by 0 bases and J by 5 bases, with 6 bases between the two germline ends. Germline assignment: CDR1 SGDLS and CDR2 YYNGEE. The CDR3 is made up of 13 amino acids. The CDR3 sequence is CASSVGHHNEQFF. The CDR3 DNA follows: TGTGCCAGCAGCGTAGGGCACCACAATGAGCAGTTCTTC.

The chain links TRBV9 to TRBJ2-1; 10 bases line up with TRBD2. J was trimmed by 2 bases and V by 2 bases; bases with no gene match: 4. The V gene's germline CDR1 is SGDLS and CDR2 YYNGEE. The CDR3 is made up of 16 amino acids. CDR3 in amino acids: CASSVGTSETYNEQFF. CDR3 nucleotide sequence: TGTGCCAGCAGCGTCGGGACTAGCGAAACCTACAATGAGCAGTTCTTC.

The chain has TRBV7-9 and TRBJ1-1, with TRBD1 identical over 8 bases. V was pared by 5 bases and J by 2 bases, with 10 bases of the junction left unmatched. This CDR3 is 16 amino acids long. Germline V CDR1 and CDR2: SEHNR, FQNEAQ (reference sequence). This CDR3 reads CASSPRTGRANTEAFF. CDR3 in DNA: TGTGCCAGCAGCCCACGGACAGGGCGGGCCAACACTGAAGCTTTCTTT. The full variable domain, with the rest looked up from reference TRBV7-9 and TRBJ1-1, is DTGVSQNPRHKITKRGQNVTFRCDPISEHNRLYWYRQTLGQGPEFLTYFQNEAQLEKSRLLSDRFSAERPKGSFSTLEIQRTEQGDSAMYLCASSPRTGRANTEAFFGQGTRLTVV.

The chain recombines TRBV13 with TRBJ2-2; 7 nucleotides align to TRBD2. The CDR3 totals 16 residues. The V gene's germline CDR1 is PRHDT and CDR2 FYEKMQ (reference sequence). V lost 1 base to trimming and J lost 2 bases; unmatched junction nucleotides: 4. CDR3 loop: CASSLDGGGNTGELFF. DNA of the CDR3: TGTGCCAGCAGCTTAGATGGGGGGGGAAACACCGGGGAGCTGTTTTTT.

V usage is TRBV4-1 and J usage is TRBJ2-1, with D possibly being TRBD1 (6 bases). Germline CDR1 reads MGHRA; CDR2 reads YSYEKL. Trimming cost V 0 bases and J 4 bases, with 10 bases left between them. The CDR3 is made up of 15 amino acids. For the CDR3, the DNA is TGCGCCAGCAGCCAAGAACAGGGCTCTTACAATGAGCAGTTCTTC. This translates into CASSQEQGSYNEQFF.

This clone was seen once. This chain connects TRBV15 to TRBJ2-7, with D tentatively TRBD2 (5 bases). From germline, CDR1 is LNHNV and CDR2 YYDKDF (reference sequence). CDR3 length: 14 amino acids. With 0 bases removed from V and 0 bases from J, the gap between germline ends came to 6 bases. DNA for the CDR3: TGTGCCACCAGCAGAGAGGGAGACTCCTACGAGCAGTACTTC. Its translation: CATSREGDSYEQYF.

The chain combines TRBV13 with TRBJ2-7; TRBD2 agrees at 9 bases. Trimming took 5 bases from V and 0 from J; bases not matched to a gene: 5. The CDR3 runs 15 residues. From germline, CDR1 is PRHDT and CDR2 FYEKMQ (reference sequence). CDR3 amino acids: CASSPAGLASYEQYF. The CDR3 DNA sequence: TGTGCCAGCAGCCCCGCGGGACTAGCCTCCTACGAGCAGTACTTC.

V usage is TRBV6-1 and J usage is TRBJ2-1; 11 bases align to TRBD2. The junction had 5 bases not matched to a gene; V was cut back by 6 bases and J by 4 bases. The germline gives CDR1 MNHNS, CDR2 SASEGT. This CDR3 has 15 residues. The CDR3 sequence is CASRVLAGGYNEQFF. The CDR3 DNA follows: TGTGCCAGCAGGGTCCTAGCGGGGGGATACAATGAGCAGTTCTTC.

The chain combines TRBV2 with TRBJ2-3, with TRBD2 identical over 10 bases. Germline CDR1 reads SNHLY; CDR2 reads FYNNEI. The CDR3 spans 19 residues. Unmatched junction bases numbered 14, after V lost 4 bases and J lost 1 base. CDR3 loop: CASSVLLAGYDWGTDTQYF. The CDR3 DNA is TGTGCCAGCAGTGTTCTACTAGCGGGGTACGATTGGGGCACAGATACGCAGTATTTT.

The chain uses TRBV6-5 and TRBJ1-1; D is perhaps TRBD1 (6 bases). Trimming removed 0 bases from V and 5 bases from J, with 10 bases in between. This CDR3 has 14 amino acids. Germline V lookup: CDR1 MNHEY, CDR2 SVGAGI. CDR3 region: CASSYSSGETEAFF. The CDR3, as DNA: TGTGCCAGCAGTTACTCCTCAGGGGAAACTGAAGCTTTCTTT.

The chain joins TRBV7-2 to TRBJ1-4, with D hard to call. CDR3 size: 16 residues. Germline V gene lookup returns CDR1 SGHTA and CDR2 FQGNSA. The V end lost 1 base, the J end lost 4 bases, and 13 bases lay between the germline ends. The CDR3 bases are TGTGCCAGCAGCTTAGGCTTAAGAGGAAATAATGAAAAACTGTTTTTT. Its translation is CASSLGLRGNNEKLFF. The variable domain in full, with the rest retrieved from reference TRBV7-2 and TRBJ1-4, is GAGVSQSPSNKVTEKGKDVELRCDPISGHTALYWYRQSLGQGLEFLIYFQGNSAPDKSGLPSDRFSAERTGGSVSTLTIQRTQQEDSAVYLCASSLGLRGNNEKLFFGSGTQLSVL.

The V gene is TRBV5-1, the J gene TRBJ1-1, with D maybe TRBD1 (6 bases). V was clipped by 4 bases and J by 4 bases, with 14 bases between them. The germline V gene has CDR1 SGHRS and CDR2 YFSETQ. The CDR3 loop spans 14 amino acids. CDR3 region: CASSPDSSGTEAFF. CDR3 DNA: TGCGCCAGCAGCCCGGACAGTTCGGGCACTGAAGCTTTCTTT.

This clone was counted a single time. The chain's CDR3 is CASSQRGGRGTGLAEQYF. CDR3 sequence (DNA): TGCGCCAGCAGCCAAAGGGGGGGAAGGGGGACAGGGCTTGCCGAGCAGTACTTC. The gene calls are TRBV4-1 and TRBJ2-7, with 9 bases identical to TRBD1. The CDR3 covers 18 residues. V was pared by 2 bases and J by 6 bases, with 17 bases of the junction left unmatched. CDR1 MGHRA and CDR2 YSYEKL come from the germline V gene.

This chain connects TRBV12-2 to TRBJ2-6; the DNA was not used to check the table's D call, TRBD1. TRBV12-2 constitutes a pseudogene. The CDR3 runs 16 residues. DNA for the CDR3: TGTGCAAGTCGCTTAGATTCTCAACAGGGCGGCAACGTCCTGACTTTC. Protein sequence: CASRLDSQQGGNVLTF.

This chain links TRBV4-1 with TRBJ2-7; D might be TRBD2 (6 bases). Per the germline V gene, CDR1 is MGHRA and CDR2 is YSYEKL. CDR3 length: 15 residues. V was trimmed by 0 bases and J by 5 bases, leaving 14 bases between them. The CDR3 loop reads CASSQEGRAGNEQYF. The CDR3 DNA follows: TGCGCCAGCAGCCAAGAGGGAAGGGCGGGGAACGAGCAGTACTTC.

The chain recombines TRBV13 with TRBJ1-4, with D hard to call. V gave up 5 bases and J gave up 5 bases, with 12 bases separating them. The CDR3 is 14 residues long. Germline assignment: CDR1 PRHDT and CDR2 FYEKMQ (reference sequence). This CDR3 reads CASSPASGNEKLFF. DNA of the CDR3: TGTGCCAGCAGCCCGGCAAGCGGGAATGAAAAACTGTTTTTT.

The gene calls are TRBV4-1 and TRBJ2-7; 8 positions match TRBD1. Germline lookup yields CDR1 MGHRA and CDR2 YSYEKL. V dropped 3 bases and J dropped 3; count of bases not matched to a gene: 4. This CDR3 comprises 14 residues. The CDR3 here is CASSQGTGNYEQYF. Written as DNA, the CDR3 is TGCGCCAGCAGCCAGGGGACAGGAAACTACGAGCAGTACTTC.

This chain joins TRBV5-1 and TRBJ1-2, with D perhaps TRBD1 (6 bases). This CDR3 region has 14 residues. Germline CDR1 and CDR2: SGHRS and YFSETQ. V gave up 6 bases and J gave up 4 bases, with 16 bases separating them. The CDR3 DNA reads as TGCGCCAGCACCCCCGGAGGGGGGGTCTATGGCTACACCTTC. It encodes CASTPGGGVYGYTF.

V is TRBV7-9 and J is TRBJ1-2; 7 nucleotides align to TRBD1. The CDR3 contains 14 residues. The V gene end was trimmed by 2 bases and the J gene end by 4 bases; junction bases not matched to a gene: 4. Per the germline V gene, CDR1 is SEHNR and CDR2 is FQNEAQ (reference sequence). CDR3 loop: CASSLSQGGYGYTF. The CDR3, as DNA: TGTGCCAGCAGCTTAAGCCAGGGGGGCTATGGCTACACCTTC.

The chain couples TRBV10-3 to TRBJ1-4, with D possibly being TRBD1 (6 bases). In germline, CDR1 is ENHRY, CDR2 SYGVKD. Trimming cost V 10 bases and J 5 bases, with 14 bases left between them. This CDR3 comprises 13 residues. The CDR3 here is CATWDTSNEKLFF. Here the CDR3 DNA reads TGTGCCACCTGGGACACCTCAAATGAAAAACTGTTTTTT.

The chain combines TRBV9 with TRBJ2-3; D is unresolved. V gave up 0 bases and J gave up 6 bases, with 8 bases separating them. The CDR3 runs 13 residues. Germline V gene data show CDR1 as SGDLS and CDR2 as YYNGEE. The CDR3 DNA follows: TGTGCCAGCAGCGTAGCTGATGAGGATACGCAGTATTTT. It translates to CASSVADEDTQYF.

This clone was seen just once. The rearrangement links TRBV27 to TRBJ1-2; D gene uncertain. The germline CDR1 and CDR2 sequences are MNHEY and SMNVEV (reference sequence). Trimming stripped 2 bases from V and 7 bases from J, with 11 bases between. CDR3 length: 13 amino acids. DNA for the CDR3: TGTGCCAGCAGTTTAGAACCATCGGGTGGCTACACCTTC. Its protein product is CASSLEPSGGYTF.

The chain is built from TRBV5-6 and TRBJ2-7; a possible D gene is TRBD1 (6 bases). Germline V CDR1 and CDR2: SGHDT, YYEEEE. The CDR3 is 13 residues long. Trimming took 3 bases from V and 1 from J, leaving 8 bases between them. In DNA form, the CDR3 reads TGTGCCAGCAGCTCCGGACAGTCCTACGAGCAGTACTTC. It encodes CASSSGQSYEQYF.

The J gene is TRBJ1-5, the V gene TRBV5-5, with D possibly being TRBD1 (6 bases). Germline-derived CDR1 and CDR2 are SGHKS and YYEKEE (reference sequence). V was trimmed by 4 bases and J by 7 bases, leaving 12 bases between them. This CDR3 has 13 amino acids. The DNA of the CDR3 is TGTGCCAGCAGCCCACAGGGAGGGCAGCCCCAGCATTTT. The encoded protein is CASSPQGGQPQHF. The variable domain in full, completed from reference TRBV5-5 and TRBJ1-5, reads DAGVTQSPTHLIKTRGQQVTLRCSPISGHKSVSWYQQVLGQGPQFIFQYYEKEERGRGNFPDRFSARQFPNYSSELNVNALLLGDSALYLCASSPQGGQPQHFGDGTRLSIL.

The CDR3, as DNA: TGTGCCAGCAGCCCCGACAGTTTTTATAATTCACCCCTCCACTTT. It translates to CASSPDSFYNSPLHF. The chain carries TRBV28 and TRBJ1-6; D perhaps matches TRBD1 (5 bases). V was clipped by 6 bases and J by 4 bases, with 13 bases between them. Germline V CDR1 and CDR2: MDHEN, SYDVKM. The CDR3 runs 15 residues.

About this clone itself: Mismatch with germline at one junction end may stem from a read error. This sample includes further DNA sequences coding for the same CDR3. The rearrangement links TRBV9 to TRBJ1-1; 9 bases match TRBD1. The germline V gene encodes CDR1 SGDLS and CDR2 YYNGEE. This CDR3 has 16 residues. CDR3 nucleotide sequence: TGTGCCAGCAGCGTAGGGGGACAGGGAACGAACACTGAGGCTTTCTTT. It encodes CASSVGGQGTNTEAFF. Full variable domain (remainder filled in from reference TRBV9 and TRBJ1-1): DSGVTQTPKHLITATGQRVTLRCSPRSGDLSVYWYQQSLDQGLQFLIQYYNGEERAKGNILERFSAQQFPDLHSELNLSSLELGDSALYFCASSVGGQGTNTEAFFGQGTRLTVV.

This clone was seen once. The chain couples TRBV12-5 to TRBJ1-2, with 8 nucleotides matching TRBD1. CDR3 length equals 14 residues. The germline CDR1 and CDR2 sequences are LGHNT and FRNRAP. J lost 3 bases, V lost 5 bases, and 5 bases had no gene match. The CDR3 is CASGPPQGDYGYTF. The CDR3 nucleotides are TGTGCTAGTGGTCCTCCACAGGGGGACTATGGCTACACCTTC.

This rearrangement joins TRBV6-1 to TRBJ1-1, with a tentative D call TRBD1 (5 bases). Germline CDR1 and CDR2: MNHNS and SASEGT. The CDR3 is made up of 14 amino acids. The V and J ends lost 2 bases and 6 bases respectively, with 13 bases between them. As DNA, the CDR3 is TGTGCCAGCAGTGAATGGTCGGCGGGGGCTGAAGCTTTCTTT. This codes for CASSEWSAGAEAFF.

The genes are TRBV18 and TRBJ2-7, with a weak D call TRBD1 (6 bases). From germline, CDR1 is KGHSH and CDR2 LQKENI. The CDR3 runs 16 residues. Trimming took off 3 bases at V and 4 bases at J, with 19 bases between the two ends. CDR3 DNA: TGTGCCAGCTCACCGGGTTCAGGGGTTGGAGCGTACGAGCAGTACTTC. Protein sequence: CASSPGSGVGAYEQYF.

A remark on this clone: Additional DNA sequences in this sample encode the identical CDR3. This chain links TRBV9 with TRBJ2-7, with a possible D match to TRBD1 (5 bases). Trimming stripped 0 bases from V and 0 bases from J, with 7 bases between. This CDR3 contains 14 residues. Germline values: CDR1 SGDLS, CDR2 YYNGEE. CDR3 in amino acids: CASSVADSSYEQYF. The CDR3 bases are TGTGCCAGCAGCGTAGCCGACAGCTCCTACGAGCAGTACTTC.

J is TRBJ2-2 and V is TRBV6-1; D not resolved. Trimming took 2 bases from V and 5 from J, leaving 9 bases between them. The CDR3 is made up of 14 amino acids. The germline V gene has CDR1 MNHNS and CDR2 SASEGT. Here the CDR3 reads CASSEWAITGELFF. In DNA form, the CDR3 reads TGTGCCAGCAGTGAATGGGCGATTACCGGGGAGCTGTTTTTT.

This clone was counted once. The rearrangement uses TRBV13 and TRBJ2-7, with TRBD1 as a possible D gene (7 bases). Trimming removed 5 bases from V and 3 bases from J, with 20 bases in between. Germline V gene data show CDR1 as PRHDT and CDR2 as FYEKMQ (reference sequence). The CDR3 loop spans 16 amino acids. Written as DNA, the CDR3 is TGTGCCAGCAGCCCCACGGAGGGACAGAGCCGCTACGAGCAGTACTTC. Protein product: CASSPTEGQSRYEQYF.